These 32 T cell receptor beta chains originate from one sample sequenced in a study of cytomegalovirus exposure and HLA in healthy donors. PCR amplification relied on 60 Vbeta primers (plus 13 Jbeta primers). Sequencing was performed with immunoSEQ multiplex PCR; in TCRdb, only in-frame clones are kept and a portion is missing. The sample holds about 140,000 clones, 60% to 85% seen once. The specimen was PBMCs. The receptors stem from a young man in good health and CMV-seronegative.

The V call is TRBV5-1, the J call TRBJ2-5, with 8 bases aligning to TRBD2. Germline loops: CDR1 SGHRS, CDR2 YFSETQ. V gave up 0 bases and J gave up 11 bases; unmatched junction bases: 9. The CDR3 extends over 14 amino acids. The CDR3 reads CASSLAGGAGEQYF. In DNA form, the CDR3 reads TGCGCCAGCAGCTTGGCGGGGGGGGCGGGGGAGCAGTACTTC.

This chain connects TRBV6-5 to TRBJ1-5, with TRBD1 identical over 7 bases. From germline, CDR1 is MNHEY and CDR2 SVGAGI. The CDR3 has 14 amino acids. With V trimmed by 4 bases and J by 7 bases, 7 bases remained unmatched. The CDR3 spells CASSSRGTEQPQHF. Written as DNA, the CDR3 is TGTGCCAGCAGTTCCAGGGGGACGGAACAGCCCCAGCATTTT.

The rearrangement joins TRBV11-3 to TRBJ2-1; 9 bases align to TRBD2. Germline V gives CDR1 SGHNT, CDR2 YENEEA. The CDR3 contains 14 residues. The ends lost 3 bases at V and 9 bases at J; junction bases unmatched: 6. CDR3 sequence (DNA): TGTGCCAGCAGCTTCGGCCGCGGGGGGGCTGAGCAGTTCTTC. It is translated as CASSFGRGGAEQFF.

The CDR3 sequence is CAGTYRYEQYF. Here the CDR3 DNA reads TGTGCCGGTACTTACCGCTACGAGCAGTACTTC. The chain recombines TRBV30 with TRBJ2-7; unclear D gene. Germline V CDR1 and CDR2: GTSNPN, SVGIG (reference sequence). The length of the CDR3 is 11 residues. The V end lost 8 bases, the J end lost 3 bases, and 11 bases lay between the germline ends.

CDR3 loop: CASSLAMYGGPGFYEQYF. As DNA, the CDR3 is TGTGCCAGCAGCTTAGCGATGTATGGAGGACCCGGGTTCTACGAGCAGTACTTC. The chain joins TRBV7-8 to TRBJ2-7; D possibly corresponds to TRBD2 (5 bases). CDR1 and CDR2 (germline): SGHVS, FQNEAQ. V was trimmed by 0 bases and J by 3 bases, leaving 21 bases between them. This CDR3 has 18 amino acids.

The V call is TRBV11-2, the J call TRBJ1-4, with D unresolved. Per the germline V gene, CDR1 is SGHAT and CDR2 is FQNNGV. The V and J ends lost 6 bases and 4 bases respectively, with 15 bases between them. CDR3 length: 15 amino acids. CDR3 region: CASSSARAGNEKLFF. The DNA for the CDR3 is TGTGCCAGCAGTTCCGCGCGGGCTGGTAATGAAAAACTGTTTTTT.

This chain connects TRBV27 to TRBJ2-2; 8 nucleotides line up with TRBD2. The length of the CDR3 is 13 residues. The V and J ends lost 3 bases and 7 bases, in that order; junction bases with no gene match: 1. Germline V gene lookup returns CDR1 MNHEY and CDR2 SMNVEV (reference sequence). CDR3 sequence: CASSFREGGELFF. DNA of the CDR3: TGTGCCAGCAGTTTCCGGGAGGGCGGGGAGCTGTTTTTT.

The J gene is TRBJ2-7, the V gene TRBV10-3; the match to TRBD1 covers 8 bases. The V and J ends lost 4 bases and 0 bases, in that order; junction bases with no gene match: 2. The CDR3 has 14 residues. The germline V gene has CDR1 ENHRY and CDR2 SYGVKD. CDR3 protein: CAISVDRDSYEQYF. The CDR3 DNA is TGTGCCATCAGTGTGGACAGGGACTCCTACGAGCAGTACTTC.

The chain recombines TRBV30 with TRBJ2-5; 11 nucleotides line up with TRBD1. Looked up from germline, CDR1 is GTSNPN and CDR2 is SVGIG (reference sequence). CDR3 size: 15 residues. The V gene end was trimmed by 2 bases and the J gene end by 5 bases; junction bases not matched to a gene: 7. The CDR3 region has the DNA TGTGCCTGGAGTACACCGGGACAGGGGGTTGAGACCCAGTACTTC. Its protein product is CAWSTPGQGVETQYF.

The chain carries TRBV9 and TRBJ2-7, with TRBD2 matching over 12 bases. Germline trimming cut 4 bases from V and 6 bases from J; bases unmatched to any gene: 11. CDR1 is SGDLS, CDR2 YYNGEE, per germline. The CDR3 sequence is 16 residues long. For the CDR3, the DNA is TGTGCCAGCAGCCCCCGCCGGCTAGCGGGGGGGCGCGAGCAGTACTTC. This codes for CASSPRRLAGGREQYF.

This clone was seen only a few times. The rearrangement joins TRBV7-3 to TRBJ1-1; TRBD1 aligns across 8 bases. This CDR3 is built from 14 residues. J gave up 5 bases and V 4 bases, and 6 bases lay outside the gene matches. CDR1 is SGHTA, CDR2 FQGTGA, per germline. The CDR3 region has the DNA TGTGCCAGCAGCTCGCAACAGGGGGGAACTGAAGCTTTCTTT. Residues: CASSSQQGGTEAFF.

J is TRBJ2-5 and V is TRBV5-6; D gene unclear. The CDR3 loop spans 16 amino acids. Trimming pared 6 bases from V and 2 bases from J, leaving 20 bases between. Germline V gives CDR1 SGHDT, CDR2 YYEEEE. CDR3 loop: CASIPNQRILQETQYF. The CDR3 DNA sequence: TGTGCCAGCATCCCAAATCAGAGGATATTACAAGAGACCCAGTACTTC.

The chain couples TRBV9 to TRBJ1-2; tentatively, D is TRBD1 (5 bases). V lost 7 bases to trimming and J lost 4 bases, with 17 bases between them. Germline V CDR1 and CDR2: SGDLS, YYNGEE. The CDR3 consists of 14 residues. The CDR3 sequence: CASQTGYGGYGYTF. The CDR3 coding sequence is TGTGCCAGCCAAACAGGATACGGGGGCTATGGCTACACCTTC.

The V call is TRBV18, the J call TRBJ1-4; D is possibly TRBD1 (6 bases). The length of the CDR3 is 16 residues. Trimming removed 6 bases from V and 4 bases from J, with 18 bases in between. Germline CDR1 and CDR2: KGHSH and LQKENI. CDR3 DNA sequence: TGTGCCAGCTCGCCCAATTCAATACAGGGTAATGAAAAACTGTTTTTT. Translation gives CASSPNSIQGNEKLFF.

The V call is TRBV27, the J call TRBJ1-5; no clear D gene. The germline V gene encodes CDR1 MNHEY and CDR2 SMNVEV (reference sequence). Deletions cut 2 bases from V and 1 base from J, with 6 bases between. The CDR3 consists of 14 residues. CDR3 sequence: CASSLGGSNQPQHF. The CDR3 bases are TGTGCCAGCAGTTTAGGCGGGAGCAATCAGCCCCAGCATTTT.

The rearrangement joins TRBV9 to TRBJ1-3; the D gene is possibly TRBD1 (6 bases). Germline assignment: CDR1 SGDLS and CDR2 YYNGEE. Trimming left V 0 bases short and J 2 bases short, with 15 bases between. This CDR3 has 17 amino acids. The CDR3 DNA follows: TGTGCCAGCAGCGTAGCTCGGGAGGGGGGACCTGGAAACACCATATATTTT. Protein product: CASSVAREGGPGNTIYF.

The chain combines TRBV5-5 with TRBJ2-5; maybe TRBD1 (6 bases). The germline gives CDR1 SGHKS, CDR2 YYEKEE (reference sequence). V gave up 2 bases and J gave up 2 bases, with 7 bases separating them. CDR3 size: 13 residues. CDR3 in DNA: TGTGCCAGCAGCTTAGGACAGCAAGAGACCCAGTACTTC. This codes for CASSLGQQETQYF.

This sequence joins TRBV6-1 and TRBJ1-6; 8 nucleotides line up with TRBD1. The CDR3 contains 15 residues. Germline V gene data show CDR1 as MNHNS and CDR2 as SASEGT. Losses at the gene ends were 3 bases for V and 9 bases for J; bases not matched to a gene: 7. The CDR3 DNA sequence: TGTGCCAGCAGTGAGAGAACAGGGGGGATTTCACCCCTCCACTTT. It encodes CASSERTGGISPLHF.

The chain has TRBV30 and TRBJ2-7; 10 bases are a match to TRBD2. Germline lookup yields CDR1 GTSNPN and CDR2 SVGIG (reference sequence). V was pared by 2 bases and J by 6 bases, with 4 bases of the junction left unmatched. This CDR3 is 13 amino acids long. The chain's CDR3 is CAWSPAGGPEQYF. In nucleotides, the CDR3 is TGTGCCTGGAGTCCAGCGGGGGGGCCCGAGCAGTACTTC.

The chain combines TRBV14 with TRBJ1-6, with a tentative D call TRBD1 (6 bases). This CDR3 region has 13 residues. Trimming cost V 3 bases and J 10 bases, with 10 bases left between them. Germline lookup yields CDR1 SGHDN and CDR2 FVKESK. For the CDR3, the DNA is TGTGCCAGCAGCCATTCAGGGGACTCACCCCTCCACTTT. Translated: CASSHSGDSPLHF.

The chain is built from TRBV29-1 and TRBJ2-7; TRBD1 agrees at 7 bases. The CDR3 runs 17 residues. The V gene's germline CDR1 is SQVTM and CDR2 ANQGSEA. V lost 3 bases, J lost 5 bases, and 19 bases stayed unmatched. This CDR3 reads CSVEVAFSGTADHEQYF. DNA for the CDR3: TGCAGCGTTGAGGTGGCCTTCTCCGGGACAGCAGACCACGAGCAGTACTTC.

The chain links TRBV6-1 to TRBJ1-1; tentatively, D is TRBD1 (6 bases). Germline V gene lookup returns CDR1 MNHNS and CDR2 SASEGT. The CDR3 totals 15 residues. V lost 4 bases, J lost 5 bases, and 17 bases lay in between. The CDR3 region is CASSGPGGIRTEAFF. Written as DNA, the CDR3 is TGTGCCAGCAGTGGTCCTGGGGGCATAAGGACTGAAGCTTTCTTT.

The chain uses TRBV7-9 and TRBJ1-6; a weak D match, TRBD1 (6 bases). This CDR3 region has 16 residues. The V end lost 1 base, the J end lost 1 base, and 8 bases lay between the germline ends. CDR1 SEHNR and CDR2 FQNEAQ come from the germline V gene (reference sequence). CDR3 loop: CASSLEQGSYNSPLHF. The CDR3 DNA follows: TGTGCCAGCAGCTTAGAACAGGGTTCCTATAATTCACCCCTCCACTTT.

This clone was counted between two and nine times. The J gene is TRBJ2-7, the V gene TRBV7-6; D perhaps matches TRBD1 (6 bases). CDR3 length equals 15 residues. The germline V gene has CDR1 SGHVS and CDR2 FNYEAQ. The germline V and J ends were trimmed by 1 base and 2 bases, with 12 bases remaining between them. CDR3 coding DNA: TGTGCCAGCAGCTTAGGGTCTAGGGGGACCTACGAGCAGTACTTC. Encoded protein: CASSLGSRGTYEQYF.

This clone has only one observation. J is TRBJ1-6 and V is TRBV6-5, with a possible D match to TRBD1 (5 bases). This CDR3 spans 14 amino acids. The germline CDR1 and CDR2 sequences are MNHEY and SVGAGI. V was shortened by 6 bases and J by 16 bases, with 22 bases between the two germline ends. The CDR3 sequence: CASRDTAQVGRLHF. For the CDR3, the DNA is TGTGCCAGCAGAGACACGGCACAGGTTGGCCGACTCCACTTT.

V and J are TRBV5-4 and TRBJ2-5; tentatively, D is TRBD1 (6 bases). The J call may be wrong; the DNA end is better matched by TRBJ2-7. Germline V gene lookup returns CDR1 SGHNT and CDR2 YYREEE (reference sequence). The length of the CDR3 is 13 residues. CDR3 DNA: TGTGCCAGCAGGATGGACAGTGACTACGAGCAGTACTTC. Translating gives CASRMDSDYEQYF.

The J gene is TRBJ1-1, the V gene TRBV5-4, with D possibly being TRBD1 (5 bases). The ends were cut back, 2 bases at V and 1 base at J, with 9 bases in the middle. The germline CDR1 and CDR2 sequences are SGHNT and YYREEE (reference sequence). The CDR3 has 14 amino acids. The CDR3 loop reads CASSFQGPNTEAFF. The CDR3 region has the DNA TGTGCCAGCAGCTTCCAGGGCCCGAACACTGAAGCTTTCTTT.

V is TRBV6-1 and J is TRBJ1-1; tentative D call: TRBD1 (5 bases). V was trimmed by 7 bases and J by 4 bases, leaving 13 bases between them. Germline CDR1 and CDR2: MNHNS and SASEGT. This CDR3 has 13 amino acids. The CDR3 DNA reads as TGTGCCAGCAAGATCCAGGGCGGCACTGAAGCTTTCTTT. It translates to CASKIQGGTEAFF.

The chain couples TRBV4-1 to TRBJ1-2, with D possibly being TRBD1 (6 bases). CDR3 length: 14 residues. V shed 6 bases and J shed 6 bases, with 17 bases lying between them. Germline V gene sequence: CDR1 MGHRA, CDR2 YSYEKL. The DNA for the CDR3 is TGCGCCAGCAGTTTGGGGGGGCCGGGAGATGGCTACACCTTC. This translates into CASSLGGPGDGYTF.

This chain uses TRBV18 with TRBJ2-7; D gene ambiguous. The germline gives CDR1 KGHSH, CDR2 LQKENI. The CDR3 totals 14 residues. The V and J ends lost 4 bases and 0 bases respectively, with 10 bases between them. CDR3 in DNA: TGTGCCAGCTCACTCACTCTCTCCTCCTACGAGCAGTACTTC. This encodes CASSLTLSSYEQYF.

The chain is built from TRBV4-1 and TRBJ2-7, with D possibly being TRBD2 (7 bases). V dropped 0 bases and J dropped 3 bases, with 12 bases sitting between them. The CDR3 loop spans 15 amino acids. Looked up from germline, CDR1 is MGHRA and CDR2 is YSYEKL. This CDR3 reads CASSQEGGRVYEQYF. The CDR3 DNA reads as TGCGCCAGCAGCCAAGAAGGGGGGAGGGTCTACGAGCAGTACTTC.

This chain links TRBV28 with TRBJ1-1; TRBD1 agrees at 7 bases. Germline V gene lookup returns CDR1 MDHEN and CDR2 SYDVKM. The CDR3 length is 15 residues. V shed 7 bases, J shed 0 bases, and the junction held 8 bases outside the gene matches. As DNA, the CDR3 is TGTGCCAGCACCCCCAGCAGGGGGTTGAACACTGAAGCTTTCTTT. It is translated as CASTPSRGLNTEAFF. Supplemented by reference TRBV28 and TRBJ1-1, the full variable domain reads DVKVTQSSRYLVKRTGEKVFLECVQDMDHENMFWYRQDPGLGLRLIYFSYDVKMKEKGDIPEGYSVSREKKERFSLILESASTNQTSMYLCASTPSRGLNTEAFFGQGTRLTVV.